This TCR beta chain was sequenced during a study of T cell repertoires in cytomegalovirus infection. Study context: Newly reported HLA-C-restricted and thoroughly characterized HLA-B-restricted CMV epitopes were employed. CMV infection and matching HLA type were both indicated by public TCR beta signatures.

About this clonotype: Its target is unknown. This may arise from a read error, as a much more abundant clone is one base away.

Regarding the study as a whole: Clonotype analysis showed dominance of the ex vivo response by HLA-C-restricted CMV-specific TCR beta clonotypes. Totalled public TCR beta family frequency picked out people who carried CMV plus the relevant HLA.

The CDR3 sequence is 11 residues long. Germline CDR1 reads SGHTA; CDR2 reads FQGNSA. TCRdb redid the calling of the reads with MiXCR, one entry per CDR3 protein. The sample has approximately 1,000,000 distinct CDR3 sequences, around 32% seen once. The clonotype comes from a human donor in good health (CMV status not recorded). Some clones in this sample may be carry-over from other donors' samples. This sample comprised cultured CD8+ T cells from PBMCs, obtained from culture after CMV antigen stimulation. The rearrangement uses TRBV7-2 and TRBJ1-1; tentatively, D is TRBD1 (6 bases). The CDR3 here is CANSPTGEAFF. The CDR3 DNA reads TGTGCCAACAGCCCGACAGGTGAAGCTTTCTTT.